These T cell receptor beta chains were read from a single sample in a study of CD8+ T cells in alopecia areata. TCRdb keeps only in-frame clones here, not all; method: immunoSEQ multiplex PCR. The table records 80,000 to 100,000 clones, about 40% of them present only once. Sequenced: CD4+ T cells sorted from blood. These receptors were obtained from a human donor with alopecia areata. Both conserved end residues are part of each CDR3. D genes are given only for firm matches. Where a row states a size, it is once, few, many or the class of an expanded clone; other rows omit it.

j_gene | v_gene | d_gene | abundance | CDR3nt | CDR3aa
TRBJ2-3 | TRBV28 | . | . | TGTGCCAGCAGTTTAATAGATACGCAGTATTTT | CASSLIDTQYF
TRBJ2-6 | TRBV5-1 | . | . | TGCGCCAGCAGACCACAATACTCTGGGGCCAACGTCCTGACTTTC | CASRPQYSGANVLTF
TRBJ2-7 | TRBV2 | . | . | TGTGCCAGCAGTGAAGGTCCGCCAGTCCGGGGCGGCGAGCAGTACTTC | CASSEGPPVRGGEQYF
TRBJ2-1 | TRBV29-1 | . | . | TGCAGCGTTGTGGGAGTAGTGGGCAATGAGCAGTTCTTC | CSVVGVVGNEQFF
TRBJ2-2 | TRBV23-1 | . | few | TGCGCCAGCAGTCAATCGGGCAGGGTGGTGGAGCTGTTTTTT | CASSQSGRVVELFF
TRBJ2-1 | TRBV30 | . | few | TGTGCCTGGAGGTCCGGGCGAAGCTCCTACAATGAGCAGTTCTTC | CAWRSGRSSYNEQFF
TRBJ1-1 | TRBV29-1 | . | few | TGCAGCGTTGAAGGATACGAGGTTACGAACACTGAAGCTTTCTTT | CSVEGYEVTNTEAFF
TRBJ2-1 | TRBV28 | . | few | TGTGCCAGCAGTTTGAACGGGAACTACAATGAGCAGTTCTTC | CASSLNGNYNEQFF
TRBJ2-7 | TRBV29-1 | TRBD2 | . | TGCAGCGCATCCCGACTAGCGGGACCCTCCTACGAGCAGTACTTC | CSASRLAGPSYEQYF
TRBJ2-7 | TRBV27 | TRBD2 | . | TGTGCCAGCAGTTTAGGGACTACCCCCTACGAGCAGTACTTC | CASSLGTTPYEQYF
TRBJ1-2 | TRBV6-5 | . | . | TGTGCCAGCAGCCGCGACAACGGGGACTACACCTTC | CASSRDNGDYTF
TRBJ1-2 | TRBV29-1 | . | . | TGCAGCGTTGCGGGTAGCGAGGGAAACTATGGCTACACCTTC | CSVAGSEGNYGYTF
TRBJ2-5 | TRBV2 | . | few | TGTGCCAGCCTCGACGGAGGGGCCCAGTACTTC | CASLDGGAQYF
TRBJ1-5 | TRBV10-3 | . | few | TGTGCCATCAGTGAGTCGGGTCAACCCCAGCATTTT | CAISESGQPQHF
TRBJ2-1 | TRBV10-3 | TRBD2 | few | TGTGCCATCAGAAAACTAGCGGGAGACTACAATGAGCAGTTCTTC | CAIRKLAGDYNEQFF
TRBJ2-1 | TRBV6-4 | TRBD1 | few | TGTGCCAAGAGTCAGACAGGGTACAATGAGCAGTTCTTC | CAKSQTGYNEQFF
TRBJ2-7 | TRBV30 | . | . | TGTGCCTGGAGCCCAGCTGGCCTTGAGCAGTACTTC | CAWSPAGLEQYF
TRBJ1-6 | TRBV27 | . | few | TGTGCCAGCAGTTACAGGCTTCGGGGATCACCCCTCCACTTT | CASSYRLRGSPLHF
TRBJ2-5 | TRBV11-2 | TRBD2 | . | TGTGCCAGCACCCAGGCCCAGCGGGGGGGCGTCGGAGCGACCCAGTACTTC | CASTQAQRGGVGATQYF
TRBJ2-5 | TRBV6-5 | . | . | TGTGCCAGCAGTCTAAGTCACCAAGAGACCCAGTACTTC | CASSLSHQETQYF
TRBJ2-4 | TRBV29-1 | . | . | TGCAGCGTCGAGGGCCGGCTAGCCAAAAACATTCAGTACTTC | CSVEGRLAKNIQYF
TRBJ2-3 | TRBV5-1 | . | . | TGCGCCAGCATTGCGCAACACCGCACAGATACGCAGTATTTT | CASIAQHRTDTQYF
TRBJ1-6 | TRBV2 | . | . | TGTGCCACCCCCGCAGCACGGCGGAGCAGCCGCGATAATTCACCCCTCCACTTT | CATPAARRSSRDNSPLHF
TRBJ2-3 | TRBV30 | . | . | TGTGCCTGGAGTTCTTACAGAGATACGCAGTATTTT | CAWSSYRDTQYF
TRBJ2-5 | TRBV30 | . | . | TGTGCCTGGAGTGCGGACAGAACGCAAGAGACCCAGTACTTC | CAWSADRTQETQYF
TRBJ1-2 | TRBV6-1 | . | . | TGTGCCAGCAGAGTTGAGAGCAACTATGGCTACACCTTC | CASRVESNYGYTF
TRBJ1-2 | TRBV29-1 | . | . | TGCAGCGTTGGGGAAGCGGGGGACGGCTACACCTTC | CSVGEAGDGYTF
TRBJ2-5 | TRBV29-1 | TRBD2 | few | TGCAGCGTTGATTCAGGGATAAGCGGGAAGACCCAGTACTTC | CSVDSGISGKTQYF
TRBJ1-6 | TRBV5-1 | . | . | TGCGCCAGCAGCAATTGGGATTCACCCCTCCACTTT | CASSNWDSPLHF
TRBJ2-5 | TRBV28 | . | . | TGTGCCAGCAGCACCCAAGAGACCCAGTACTTC | CASSTQETQYF
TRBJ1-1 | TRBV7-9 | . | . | TGTGCCAGCAGCTTAGGTCGGGTCCGGATGAACACTGAAGCTTTCTTT | CASSLGRVRMNTEAFF
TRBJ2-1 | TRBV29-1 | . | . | TGCAGCGTTCCCAAAGGACTGAATGGGCAGTTCTTC | CSVPKGLNGQFF
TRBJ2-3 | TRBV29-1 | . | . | TGCAGCGTTGGCGTGGGATGGCGGGGATTGTATTTT | CSVGVGWRGLYF
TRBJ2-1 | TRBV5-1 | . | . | TGCGCCAGCAGCTTGGAACCAGATCTTGAGCAGTTCTTC | CASSLEPDLEQFF
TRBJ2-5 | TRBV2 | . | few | TGTGCCAGCTCCCGGGTCCAAGAGACCCAGTACTTC | CASSRVQETQYF
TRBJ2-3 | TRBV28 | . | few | TGTGCCAGCAGTTCGAGAGATACGCAGTATTTT | CASSSRDTQYF
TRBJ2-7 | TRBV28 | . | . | TGTGCCAGCAGTTTGCTATCGTTGGGACGGCGTATGTCCTACGAGCAGTACTTC | CASSLLSLGRRMSYEQYF
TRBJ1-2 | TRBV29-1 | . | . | TGCAGCGTTGAGCTTTCCGGGGCGGTCGTAAATGGCTACACCTTC | CSVELSGAVVNGYTF
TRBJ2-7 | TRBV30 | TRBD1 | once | TGTGCCTGGGACCGTCGGGACAGGGGATACGAGCAGTACTTC | CAWDRRDRGYEQYF
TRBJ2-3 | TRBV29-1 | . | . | TGCAGCGTGGGCTACCGGAGGGGGGATACGCAGTATTTT | CSVGYRRGDTQYF
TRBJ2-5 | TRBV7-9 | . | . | TGTGCCAGCAGCTTCGCTAAAGGGGAGACCCAGTACTTC | CASSFAKGETQYF
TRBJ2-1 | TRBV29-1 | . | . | TGCAGCGTTGAAGACAGGGTCCTACTATCCTACAATGAGCAGTTCTTC | CSVEDRVLLSYNEQFF
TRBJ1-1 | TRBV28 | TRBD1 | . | TGTGCCAGCAGCCGGACAGGGGGCCGCCCATTGAAAGCTTTCTTT | CASSRTGGRPLKAFF
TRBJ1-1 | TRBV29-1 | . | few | TGCAGCGTGGCCCCCAGACTGATGAACACTGAAGCTTTCTTT | CSVAPRLMNTEAFF
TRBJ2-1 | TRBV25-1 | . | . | TGTGCCAGCAGACCTGGGGGCTACAATGAGCAGTTCTTC | CASRPGGYNEQFF